This T cell receptor (beta chain) was identified in a study of cytomegalovirus exposure and HLA in healthy donors. Study outcomes and limitations: In a later analysis, HLA-C alleles had the fewest associated TCRs, DRB1 alleles the most. Analysis performed later found roughly 17,000 TCR beta sequences associated with HLA alleles at 0.05 false discovery rate.

60 Vbeta and 13 Jbeta primers were used in PCR. Original processing methods: Later work found about 80 million unique TCR beta chains, with 10 million to 14 million shared. Profiling relied on immunoSEQ multiplex PCR, and the TCRdb table lists in-frame clones only, not all of them. The V and J calls and clone size are taken from that table; D and trimming were inferred from the DNA. Seen here are roughly 180,000 clones, 70% to 80% observed once, and the top ten hold about 1.3%. As concerns this clone: Its matching antigen is unknown.

Sequencing used PBMCs. The origin of this receptor is a man aged 25 to 40 in good health and CMV-seronegative.

The CDR3 DNA reads TGTGCCAGCAGCCAAGTAACTTTAGCTGAGCAGTACTTC. Amino acids: CASSQVTLAEQYF. The chain employs TRBV4-2 and TRBJ2-7; D is undetermined. Per germline, CDR1 LGHNA and CDR2 YNFKEQ. The CDR3 totals 13 residues. Trimming stripped 1 base from V and 7 bases from J, with 11 bases between.